Listed below are T cell receptor beta chains from one sample, sequenced in a study of T cell clusters in autoimmune cytopenias. Reanalyzing the multiplex PCR reads, TCRdb keeps one entry per CDR3 protein, without DNA. This sample's table reports some 5,000 distinct CDR3 sequences. These data were also filed under a second study, of T cell repertoires in aging, cancer and after chemotherapy.

The sample was peripheral blood. These receptors originate from a human donor in good health. The CDR3 runs from the conserved cysteine through the conserved F or W. Clone size, where shown, is once, few, many, or a class for clones that have expanded.

clone size,V gene,J gene,CDR3 protein
NA,TRBV12-3/TRBV12-4,TRBJ2-5,CASGVSGIQETQYF
NA,TRBV5-4,TRBJ1-2,CASSYDSGTAIYGYTF
NA,TRBV7-2,TRBJ2-3,CASSLGLAGVLDTQYF
NA,TRBV6-2/TRBV6-3,TRBJ1-3,CASGNRGLTGNTIYF
medium-sized,TRBV6-4,TRBJ2-3,CASSVSGLLTDTQYF
medium-sized,TRBV5-4,TRBJ1-2,CASSFKTGGDSYGYTF
medium-sized,TRBV5-6,TRBJ2-3,CASSLAGTSGTDTQYF
NA,TRBV7-9,TRBJ2-3,CASSLALGAGTDTQYF
medium-sized,TRBV29-1,TRBJ1-1,CSVEGTGGTEAFF
medium-sized,TRBV19,TRBJ2-7,CASSKGLAGVEEQYF
medium-sized,TRBV6-4,TRBJ1-2,CASSQGQGADGYTF
medium-sized,TRBV27,TRBJ2-6,CASSLSITPGANVLTF
NA,TRBV20-1,TRBJ1-2,CSARETGDYGYTF
medium-sized,TRBV27,TRBJ2-7,CASSLPAGEQYF
medium-sized,TRBV18,TRBJ2-1,CASSPPGVDEQFF
NA,TRBV7-9,TRBJ2-3,CASSSLYTDTQYF
medium-sized,TRBV19,TRBJ1-1,CATQAGEATEAFF
NA,TRBV5-1,TRBJ2-7,CASSYNMGQNYEQYF
medium-sized,TRBV5-5,TRBJ1-1,CASSSRGTLNTEAFF
NA,TRBV4-3,TRBJ1-4,CASSQEISSAGISEKLFF
NA,TRBV7-2,TRBJ2-7,CASSLVVEQYF
NA,TRBV6-5,TRBJ2-7,CASSLVVRGRHEQYF
NA,TRBV5-1,TRBJ2-4,CASSQAGGPGIQYF
medium-sized,TRBV5-6,TRBJ2-3,CASSDLRGSDTQYF
NA,TRBV6-2/TRBV6-3,TRBJ1-6,CASWDSSLIYNSPLHF
medium-sized,TRBV19,TRBJ1-5,CASSTLGQVLNQPQHF
medium-sized,TRBV7-2,TRBJ1-3,CASSYRDGSGNTIYF
NA,TRBV5-1,TRBJ2-7,CATPRSGVYEQYF
NA,TRBV20-1,TRBJ1-5,CSARSHLGVSNQPQHF
medium-sized,TRBV7-6,TRBJ2-1,CASSRGGEWQFF
NA,TRBV27,TRBJ2-5,CASSDSGGGARETQYF
NA,TRBV12-3/TRBV12-4,TRBJ2-3,CASRSLGTGNTDTQYF
medium-sized,TRBV19,TRBJ2-5,CASSIGGVETQYF
NA,TRBV6-4,TRBJ1-2,CASSAVPGYGYTF
medium-sized,TRBV27,TRBJ1-1,CASTDSMNTEAFF
NA,TRBV6-1,TRBJ1-1,CASRTELAVMNTEAFF
NA,TRBV18,TRBJ1-1,CASSPRRSLNTEAFF
medium-sized,TRBV18,TRBJ1-1,CASSPGDTEAFF
NA,TRBV5-5,TRBJ1-2,CASSRTGGAHGYTF
medium-sized,TRBV6-1,TRBJ2-1,CASRTSGRSYNEQFF
NA,TRBV6-5,TRBJ2-2,CASRVAGFRNTGELFF
NA,TRBV18,TRBJ1-1,CASSPPNTGGPEAFF
NA,TRBV20-1,TRBJ1-2,CSARDAQGADNYGYTF
NA,TRBV20-1,TRBJ2-5,CSALGDGATGTQYF
medium-sized,TRBV19,TRBJ2-5,CASSLTGPPETQYF
NA,TRBV5-6,TRBJ2-6,CASSLIGGASGANVLTF
medium-sized,TRBV6-2/TRBV6-3,TRBJ1-2,CASSKTGAKDYGYTF
medium-sized,TRBV13,TRBJ1-3,CASSRPIGQGNPNSGNTIYF
medium-sized,TRBV10-3,TRBJ2-1,CAISRGQGLEQFF
medium-sized,TRBV5-6,TRBJ1-1,CASSLADTEAFF
NA,TRBV7-6,TRBJ2-2,CASSLVIGGARAGELFF
NA,TRBV27,TRBJ1-1,CASNRQGPNTEAFF